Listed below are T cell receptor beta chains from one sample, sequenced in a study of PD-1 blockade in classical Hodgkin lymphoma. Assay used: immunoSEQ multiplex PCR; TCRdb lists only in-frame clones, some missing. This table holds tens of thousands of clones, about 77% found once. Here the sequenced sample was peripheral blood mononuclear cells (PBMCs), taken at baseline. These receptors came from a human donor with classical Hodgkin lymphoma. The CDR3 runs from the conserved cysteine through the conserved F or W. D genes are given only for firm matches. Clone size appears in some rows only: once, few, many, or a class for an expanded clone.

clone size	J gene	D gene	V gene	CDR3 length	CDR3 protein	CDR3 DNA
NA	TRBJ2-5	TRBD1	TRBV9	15	CASSAGTAFQETQYF	TGTGCCAGCAGCGCTGGGACAGCCTTTCAAGAGACCCAGTACTTC
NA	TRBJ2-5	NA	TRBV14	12	CASSPNRETQYF	TGTGCCAGCAGCCCTAATCGGGAGACCCAGTACTTC
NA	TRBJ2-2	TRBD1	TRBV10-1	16	CASSGAGGDNTGELFF	TGCGCCAGCAGTGGGGCAGGGGGCGATAACACCGGGGAGCTGTTTTTT
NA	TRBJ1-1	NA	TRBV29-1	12	CSVEGIGVEAFF	TGCAGCGTTGAAGGAATAGGGGTGGAAGCTTTCTTT
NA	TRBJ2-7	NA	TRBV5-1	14	CASSLGSLRGEQYF	TGCGCCAGCAGCTTGGGTTCCCTTCGGGGCGAGCAGTACTTC
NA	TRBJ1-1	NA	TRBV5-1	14	CASSLYREGTEAFF	TGCGCCAGCAGCTTGTACAGGGAGGGGACTGAAGCTTTCTTT
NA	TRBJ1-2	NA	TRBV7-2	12	CASSFSGDGYTF	TGTGCCAGCAGCTTCAGTGGGGACGGCTACACCTTC
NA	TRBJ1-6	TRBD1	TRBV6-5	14	CASSYYRGNSPLHF	TGTGCCAGCAGTTACTACAGGGGGAATTCACCCCTCCACTTT
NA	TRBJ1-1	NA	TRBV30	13	CAWTPDPNTEAFF	TGTGCCTGGACCCCGGACCCGAACACTGAAGCTTTCTTT
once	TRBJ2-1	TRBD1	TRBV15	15	CATSLGQGTYNEQFF	TGTGCCACCAGTCTAGGACAGGGCACCTACAATGAGCAGTTCTTC
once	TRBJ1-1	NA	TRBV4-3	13	CASSQDWGSGAFF	TGCGCCAGCAGCCAAGATTGGGGGAGTGGTGCTTTCTTT
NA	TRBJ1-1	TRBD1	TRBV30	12	CAWNGQGDEAFF	TGTGCCTGGAACGGGCAGGGGGATGAAGCTTTCTTT
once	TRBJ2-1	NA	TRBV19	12	CASSPDSPEQFF	TGTGCCAGTAGTCCGGACAGTCCCGAGCAGTTCTTC
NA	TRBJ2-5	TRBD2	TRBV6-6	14	CASRLAGEQETQYF	TGTGCCAGCAGGCTAGCGGGGGAACAAGAGACCCAGTACTTC
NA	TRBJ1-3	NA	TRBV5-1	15	CASRPDPRVADTIYF	TGCGCCAGCAGACCCGACCCCCGGGTCGCGGACACCATATATTTT
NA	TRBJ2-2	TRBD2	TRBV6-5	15	CASEIAGGRSGELFF	TGTGCCAGCGAGATAGCGGGGGGGCGTAGCGGGGAGCTGTTTTTT
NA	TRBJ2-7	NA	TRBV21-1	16	CASSVSVKQSPYEQYF	TGTGCCAGCAGCGTATCGGTGAAACAGAGCCCCTACGAGCAGTACTTC
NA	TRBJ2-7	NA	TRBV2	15	CASSEAGDSSYEQYF	TGTGCCAGCAGTGAAGCCGGGGATAGCTCCTACGAGCAGTACTTC
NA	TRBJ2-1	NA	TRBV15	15	CATSRSAGRGNEQFF	TGTGCCACCAGCCGGTCCGCGGGGCGAGGCAATGAGCAGTTCTTC
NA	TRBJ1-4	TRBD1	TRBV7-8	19	CASSQVAGTGWLTNEKLFF	TGTGCCAGCAGCCAGGTGGCCGGGACAGGGTGGCTAACTAATGAAAAACTGTTTTTT
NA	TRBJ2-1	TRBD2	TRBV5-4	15	CASSLASGGGNEQFF	TGTGCCAGCAGCTTGGCCAGCGGGGGGGGCAATGAGCAGTTCTTC
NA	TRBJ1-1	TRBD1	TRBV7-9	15	CASSLETGGNTEAFF	TGTGCCAGCAGCTTAGAGACAGGGGGCAACACTGAAGCTTTCTTT
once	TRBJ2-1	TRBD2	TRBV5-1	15	CASSLLGGGDNEQFF	TGCGCCAGCAGCTTGCTGGGCGGGGGGGACAATGAGCAGTTCTTC
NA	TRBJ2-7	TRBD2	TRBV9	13	CASSARTRGEQYF	TGTGCCAGCAGCGCCCGGACTAGAGGCGAGCAGTACTTC
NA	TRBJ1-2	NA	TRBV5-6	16	CASSLGGAGRAHGYTF	TGTGCCAGCAGCTTGGGAGGGGCAGGTCGGGCACATGGCTACACCTTC
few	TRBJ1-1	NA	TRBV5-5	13	CASSFVVGNNRVF	TGTGCCAGCAGCTTTGTAGTCGGGAACAACAGGGTTTTT
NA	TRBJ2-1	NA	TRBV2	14	CASSDGGDSVEQFF	TGTGCCAGCAGTGACGGCGGGGACTCCGTTGAGCAGTTCTTC
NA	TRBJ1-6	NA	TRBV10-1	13	CASSPDGKSPLHF	TGCGCCAGCAGCCCCGACGGGAAATCACCCCTCCACTTT
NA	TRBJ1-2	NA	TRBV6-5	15	CASSLRRGGGYGYTF	TGTGCCAGCAGTCTCCGCAGGGGAGGAGGCTATGGCTACACCTTC
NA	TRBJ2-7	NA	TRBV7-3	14	CASSPAGLPYEQYF	TGTGCCAGCAGCCCCGCGGGACTCCCCTACGAGCAGTACTTC
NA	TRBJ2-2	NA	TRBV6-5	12	CASRANTGELFF	TGTGCCAGCAGGGCGAACACCGGGGAGCTGTTTTTT
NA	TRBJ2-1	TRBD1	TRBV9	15	CASSVFATGYNEQFF	TGTGCCAGCAGCGTATTCGCGACAGGGTACAATGAGCAGTTCTTC
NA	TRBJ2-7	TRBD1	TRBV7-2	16	CASSHGQGVRGAEQYF	TGTGCCAGCAGCCATGGACAGGGGGTTCGGGGCGCCGAGCAGTACTTC
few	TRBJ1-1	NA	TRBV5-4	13	CASSLSRKTEAFF	TGTGCCAGCAGCTTGAGCAGGAAGACTGAAGCTTTCTTT
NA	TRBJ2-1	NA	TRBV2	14	CASRTGTVYNEQFF	TGTGCCAGCAGGACCGGGACGGTGTACAATGAGCAGTTCTTC
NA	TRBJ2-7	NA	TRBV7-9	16	CASSLDQAGVSYEQYF	TGTGCCAGCAGCTTAGATCAGGCAGGGGTCTCCTACGAGCAGTACTTC